The clone carrying this T cell receptor (beta chain) was detected once. Produced via immunoSEQ multiplex PCR; TCRdb's table is partial and in-frame only. Of 260,000 or so clones listed, roughly 86% are singletons. The data belong to a study of blood T cell repertoires in COVID-19. Trimming stripped 7 bases from V and 5 bases from J, with 11 bases between. The CDR3 has 12 amino acids. CDR1 and CDR2 from the germline V gene are MNHEY and SVGAGI. This sequence originates from a human donor in a cohort sampled during active COVID-19. The chain carries TRBV6-5 and TRBJ2-5; the D gene is possibly TRBD2 (6 bases). The sequenced sample was peripheral blood. The CDR3 protein is CASTGRFETQYF. CDR3 bases: TGTGCCAGCACGGGGAGGTTTGAGACCCAGTACTTC.